This paragraph covers one TCR beta chain sequence. This clone has just one count. It lacks a known antigen. No quality values exist for individual bases; no much larger clone is one base distant. This entry belongs to a study of a mutant IDH1 vaccine in newly diagnosed glioma (dated by TCRdb to the early 2020s). In the study overall: Patients received eight vaccinations in weeks 1, 3, 5, 7, 11, 15, 19 and 23, corresponding to visits V03 through V10. Peripheral blood was collected at six visits: V03 (baseline), V05, V07, V10, V12 and V13. Vaccination was initiated 4-6 weeks after radiotherapy alone, or concurrently with temozolomide cycles in the chemotherapy-containing groups. Before enrollment, patients had received standard therapy of radiotherapy alone, temozolomide alone, or radiochemotherapy with temozolomide; most received the combination. Of the approximately 35 treated patients, about 62% were male and around 40% were female, and the mean age was 40.4 years. Longitudinal TCRB deep sequencing was done for 25 to 30 treated patients, wherever samples were available for exploratory analyses. The study at large found these results: Vaccine-induced immune responses across multiple MHC alleles were detected in about 93% of patients. The authors stated that sample limitations prevented analyses of patient blood samples from being reproduced. Selection of PBMC samples for TCRB deep sequencing was based on availability. Changes in the top peripheral T cell clonotypes picked up by TCRB sequencing did not appear to be linked to pseudoprogression.

The library was generated by the immunoSEQ multiplex PCR assay. The hsTCRB Kit was used according to the manufacturer's protocol to amplify rearranged TCR beta chain sequences. An Illumina MiSeq was used to sequence the TCRB libraries. The source study handled its data this way. The proprietary platform of the kit vendor was used for demultiplexing, trimming and gene mapping. The clones in this table, taken by TCRdb from immuneACCESS, are in-frame only. Not every clone is retained; where verified, under half of the shortfall comes from an unresolved V gene, and the cause of the rest is unknown. The V and J calls and clone size were taken over from that table, and D and trimming were inferred from the DNA. The sample includes 60,000 to 85,000 clones, with 75% to 90% observed a single time. The ten largest clones capture 0.75% to 0.95% of the sample. The time point label of this sample denotes: week 23, last vaccination. Each vaccine dose, consisting of 300 ug of a 20-mer mutant IDH1 peptide in Montanide, was administered subcutaneously with topical imiquimod. Newly diagnosed WHO grade 3 or 4 IDH1-mutant astrocytomas showing loss of nuclear ATRX were present in the donors. The samples were drawn from NOA16, a multicentre, single-arm, open-label phase I trial in Germany that tested a mutant IDH1 peptide vaccine in humans for the first time. Genomic DNA for TCRB sequencing was isolated from EDTA blood with the DNeasy Blood and Tissue Kit.

At the junction V is shortened by 1 base and J by 4 bases, with 10 bases in between. From the cysteine through the phenylalanine, the CDR3 covers 14 amino acids. CDR3 DNA only is kept here, 42 bases in frame from base 1. The germline V gene yields SGHVS for CDR1 and FQNEAQ for CDR2. The chain links TRBV7-8 with TRBJ2-5, with the D gene not confidently named. The sample was PBMCs, taken from a glioma patient whose treatment included an IDH1 peptide vaccine. The TCR sequence derives from a woman between 45 and 60 years old with glioma. The CDR3: CASSLVASGETQYF. The base sequence is TGTGCCAGCAGCTTAGTAGCTAGTGGAGAGACCCAGTACTTC.